The T cell receptor beta chain under discussion was sequenced for a study of blood T cell repertoires in COVID-19. CDR3 size: 15 residues. Germline V gene lookup returns CDR1 MDHEN and CDR2 SYDVKM. The V gene end was trimmed by 6 bases and the J gene end by 4 bases; junction bases not matched to a gene: 7. Recruitment covered about two dozen US areas and drew participants whose ages spanned roughly 18 to 90 years. Which cohort a participant joined came from the clinical history participants gave. Original processing methods: Amplification from reference gene primers served as the basis for estimated nucleated cell counts. Clones were read by immunoSEQ multiplex PCR, and TCRdb kept only the in-frame ones, dropping some. From that table come the V and J calls and clone size; the DNA was used to work out D and trimming. The repertoire consists of about 280,000 clones, with around 91% occurring once and the leading ten covering roughly 1.5%.

The material sequenced was PBMCs or T cells enriched from blood (not recorded which). The gene calls are TRBV28 and TRBJ1-5; 9 nucleotides match TRBD1. This clonotype originated in a woman under 30 with acute COVID-19. As DNA, the CDR3 is TGTGCCAGCAGGGGACAGGGAGGGGCGAATCAGCCCCAGCATTTT. Amino acids: CASRGQGGANQPQHF.